This TCR beta chain was found in a study of post-analysis software for immune sequencing data. J was trimmed by 0 bases and V by 3 bases; bases with no gene match: 5. Germline CDR1 is DFQATT and CDR2 is SNEGSKA (reference sequence). The CDR3 is 15 amino acids. Overall study results and limits: Five or six TRBV segments, TRBV5-6, TRBV5-1 and TRBV20-1 among them, were found more frequent in patients than controls. People with multiple sclerosis had a significantly lower normalized Chao1 diversity than controls did.

As for this clonotype: The antigen is not known.

Every TCR beta cDNA library bore unique molecular identifiers. TCRdb re-called the PCR reads through MiXCR, storing one row per CDR3 protein. The data show hundreds of thousands of distinct CDR3 sequences, with 59% seen just once and around 11% held by the top ten. Material for sequencing was blood. The clonotype originates from a girl aged 2-10 years with multiple sclerosis. This chain links TRBV20-1 with TRBJ1-5; 7 bases map to TRBD1. The CDR3 reads CSASPTGDSNQPQHF. In nucleotides, the CDR3 is TGCAGTGCTAGCCCTACAGGGGATAGCAATCAGCCCCAGCATTTT.